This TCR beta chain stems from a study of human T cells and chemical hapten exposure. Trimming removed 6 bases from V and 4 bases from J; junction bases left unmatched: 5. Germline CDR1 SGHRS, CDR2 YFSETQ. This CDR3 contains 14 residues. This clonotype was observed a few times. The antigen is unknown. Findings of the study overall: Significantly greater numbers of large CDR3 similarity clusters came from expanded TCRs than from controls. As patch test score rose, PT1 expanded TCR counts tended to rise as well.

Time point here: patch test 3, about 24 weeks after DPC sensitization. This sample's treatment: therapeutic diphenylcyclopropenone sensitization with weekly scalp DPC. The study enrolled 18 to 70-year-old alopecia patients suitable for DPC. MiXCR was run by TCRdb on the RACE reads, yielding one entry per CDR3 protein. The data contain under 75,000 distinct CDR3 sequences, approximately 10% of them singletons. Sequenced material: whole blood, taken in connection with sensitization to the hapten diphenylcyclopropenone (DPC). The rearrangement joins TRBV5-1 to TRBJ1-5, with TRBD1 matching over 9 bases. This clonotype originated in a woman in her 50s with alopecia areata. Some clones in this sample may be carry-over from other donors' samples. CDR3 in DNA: TGCGCCAGCAAAGCCGGGACAGGGAATCAGCCCCAGCATTTT. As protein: CASKAGTGNQPQHF.